This TCR beta chain was captured in a study of cytomegalovirus exposure and HLA in healthy donors. Study results and caveats: Sequencing likely produced, as an artifact, a cluster of highly shared sequence variants. An analysis that came later showed most CMV-associated TCR beta chains appearing HLA-restricted. The dataset shows that most TCR sequences were rare, while some public TCRs occurred in many donors. Analysis performed later found approximately 17,000 TCR beta sequences associated with HLA alleles at 0.05 false discovery rate.

To note about this clone: The antigen is unknown.

Primers: 60 Vbeta forward and 13 Jbeta reverse. Data came from immunoSEQ multiplex PCR; TCRdb stores just in-frame clones and leaves some out. The data hold around 140,000 clones, with roughly four fifths observed a single time. Germline values: CDR1 MNHNS, CDR2 SASEGT. The CDR3 is made up of 15 amino acids. Unmatched junction bases numbered 9, after V lost 1 base and J lost 6 bases. Source material: PBMCs. The sequence came from a man between 25 and 39 years old in good health and CMV-seropositive. The genes are TRBV6-1 and TRBJ2-7, with TRBD1 identical over 7 bases. The CDR3 DNA is TGTGCCAGCAGTGAAGACGGAACAGGGGCCTCCGAGCAGTACTTC. This sequence encodes CASSEDGTGASEQYF.